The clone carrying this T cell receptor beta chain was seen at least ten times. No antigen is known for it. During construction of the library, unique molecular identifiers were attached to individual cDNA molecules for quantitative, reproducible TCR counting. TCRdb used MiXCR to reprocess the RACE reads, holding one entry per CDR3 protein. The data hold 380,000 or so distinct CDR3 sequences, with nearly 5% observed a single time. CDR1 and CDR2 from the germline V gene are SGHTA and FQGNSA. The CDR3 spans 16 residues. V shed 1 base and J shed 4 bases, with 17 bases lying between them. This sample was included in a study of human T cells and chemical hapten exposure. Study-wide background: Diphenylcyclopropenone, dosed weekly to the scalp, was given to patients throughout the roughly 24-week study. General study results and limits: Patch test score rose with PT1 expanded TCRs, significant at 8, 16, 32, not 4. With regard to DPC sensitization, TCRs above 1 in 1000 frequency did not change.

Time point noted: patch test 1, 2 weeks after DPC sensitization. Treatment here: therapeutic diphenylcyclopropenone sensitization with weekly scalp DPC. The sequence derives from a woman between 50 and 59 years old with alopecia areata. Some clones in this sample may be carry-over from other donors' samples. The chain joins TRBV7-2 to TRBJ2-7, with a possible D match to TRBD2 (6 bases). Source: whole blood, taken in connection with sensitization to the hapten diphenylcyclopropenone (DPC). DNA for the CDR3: TGTGCCAGCAGCTTAGGCGGCGGGACCGTCCCTTACGAGCAGTACTTC. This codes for CASSLGGGTVPYEQYF.